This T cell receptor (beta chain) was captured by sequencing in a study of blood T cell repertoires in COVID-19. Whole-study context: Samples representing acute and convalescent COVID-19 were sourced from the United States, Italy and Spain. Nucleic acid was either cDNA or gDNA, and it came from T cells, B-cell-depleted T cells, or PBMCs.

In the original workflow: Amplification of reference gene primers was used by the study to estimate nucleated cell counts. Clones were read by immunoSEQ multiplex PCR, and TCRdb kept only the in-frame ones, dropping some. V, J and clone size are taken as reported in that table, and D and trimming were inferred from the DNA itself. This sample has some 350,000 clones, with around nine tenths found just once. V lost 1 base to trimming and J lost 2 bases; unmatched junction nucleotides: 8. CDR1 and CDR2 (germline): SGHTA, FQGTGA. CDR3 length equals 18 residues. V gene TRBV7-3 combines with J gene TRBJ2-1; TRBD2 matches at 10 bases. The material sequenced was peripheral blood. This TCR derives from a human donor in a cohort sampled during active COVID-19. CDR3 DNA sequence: TGTGCCAGCAGCTTAAACCCACTCACTAGCGGGGCCTACAATGAGCAGTTCTTC. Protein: CASSLNPLTSGAYNEQFF.